These 26 T cell receptor beta chains were all obtained from the same sample, sequenced in a study of Ad26.COV2.S vaccination and SARS-CoV-2 variants. Data came from immunoSEQ multiplex PCR; TCRdb stores just in-frame clones and leaves some out. The data contain over 400,000 clones, less than 95% of them singletons. Treatment denoted: approximately 18 received Ad26.COV2.S at low or high dose, single or two shots; several received placebo; per-sample allocation not given. At day 63 after the first vaccine or placebo injection, samples were drawn. The sample here was peripheral blood, taken in a trial of Ad26.COV2.S vaccine versus placebo. The receptor source for this set is a person aged 18-60 years who received the Ad26.COV2.S COVID-19 vaccine or a placebo.

The chain links TRBV28 to TRBJ1-4; TRBD1 agrees at 9 bases. The CDR3 has 14 amino acids. V gave up 6 bases and J gave up 7 bases; unmatched junction bases: 6. CDR1 is MDHEN and CDR2 is SYDVKM in the germline V gene. This CDR3 reads CASSLQGAREKLFF. CDR3 in DNA: TGTGCCAGCAGCTTACAGGGGGCGCGTGAAAAACTGTTTTTT.

This chain joins TRBV3-1 (or the pseudogene TRBV3-2) and TRBJ2-5; 7 bases match TRBD2. CDR1 and CDR2 (germline): LGHDT, YNNKEL (reference sequence). The CDR3 consists of 14 residues. V shed 0 bases, J shed 4 bases, and the junction held 2 bases outside the gene matches. The chain's CDR3 is CASSQEAGVETQYF. Written as DNA, the CDR3 is TGTGCCAGCAGCCAAGAGGCGGGGGTAGAGACCCAGTACTTC.

The chain carries TRBV28 and TRBJ1-5; D is undetermined. The CDR3 runs 13 residues. From germline, CDR1 is MDHEN and CDR2 SYDVKM. V was cut by 5 bases and J by 0 bases, with 5 bases left in between. This CDR3 is CASSNSSNQPQHF. The CDR3, as DNA: TGTGCCAGCAGTAACAGTAGCAATCAGCCCCAGCATTTT.

Remarks on this clone: Distinct nucleotide sequences in the sample also encode this CDR3. The chain employs TRBV7-2 and TRBJ2-7; 8 positions match TRBD2. CDR1 SGHTA and CDR2 FQGNSA come from the germline V gene. The CDR3 sequence is 14 residues long. The junction had 2 bases not matched to a gene; V was cut back by 4 bases and J by 0 bases. The DNA for the CDR3 is TGTGCCAGCAGCTCCAGCGGGAGCTCCTACGAGCAGTACTTC. Translating it yields CASSSSGSSYEQYF.

There are a few counts of this clone. The chain is built from TRBV9 and TRBJ2-1; D ambiguous. From germline, CDR1 is SGDLS and CDR2 YYNGEE. The V end lost 0 bases, the J end lost 3 bases, and 4 bases lay between the germline ends. This CDR3 is built from 13 residues. The CDR3 sequence is CASSVDIYNEQFF. The CDR3 DNA is TGTGCCAGCAGCGTAGACATCTACAATGAGCAGTTCTTC.

The chain uses TRBV5-1 and TRBJ2-7; tentatively, D is TRBD1 or TRBD2 (5 bases each). Germline-derived CDR1 and CDR2 are SGHRS and YFSETQ. V was trimmed by 3 bases and J by 1 base, leaving 8 bases between them. This CDR3 contains 13 residues. CDR3 sequence reads: CASSSGPSYEQYF. The CDR3 DNA sequence: TGCGCCAGCAGCTCGGGACCATCCTACGAGCAGTACTTC.

This chain connects TRBV5-1 to TRBJ2-5; the match to TRBD2 covers 12 bases. The CDR3 contains 17 residues. V dropped 4 bases and J dropped 5; count of bases not matched to a gene: 12. CDR1 SGHRS and CDR2 YFSETQ come from the germline V gene. The CDR3 loop reads CASSPVRLAGVSETQYF. In DNA form, the CDR3 reads TGCGCCAGCAGCCCGGTCCGACTAGCGGGAGTTAGTGAGACCCAGTACTTC.

The V call is TRBV6-1, the J call TRBJ2-7; D may be TRBD1 (5 bases). Looked up from germline, CDR1 is MNHNS and CDR2 is SASEGT. Trimming removed 3 bases at V and 7 bases at J, with 19 bases between. The CDR3 has 15 residues. CDR3 sequence (DNA): TGTGCCAGCAGTGAGGGCCTCACAGGTTCAAGGGAGCAGTACTTC. Its protein product is CASSEGLTGSREQYF.

The chain recombines TRBV30 with TRBJ1-5; D is undetermined. V was pared by 2 bases and J by 5 bases, with 10 bases between. The CDR3 contains 13 residues. Germline V gene lookup returns CDR1 GTSNPN and CDR2 SVGIG (reference sequence). The CDR3 DNA follows: TGTGCCTGGAGTAGGGCGGACGATCAGCCCCAGCATTTT. Its protein is CAWSRADDQPQHF.

The chain has TRBV15 and TRBJ1-2, with a tentative D call TRBD1 (5 bases). Germline V gene sequence: CDR1 LNHNV, CDR2 YYDKDF (reference sequence). CDR3 length: 13 residues. V gave up 1 base and J gave up 7 bases, with 10 bases separating them. The CDR3 DNA is TGTGCCACCAGCAGAGGTGGGGGTGGTGGCTACACCTTC. Translation gives CATSRGGGGGYTF.

CDR3 coding DNA: TGCGCCAGCGGATTTAAGCCCGGGACAGAAGAGACCCAGTACTTC. This gives the protein CASGFKPGTEETQYF. The chain uses TRBV5-1 and TRBJ2-5; 7 nucleotides align to TRBD1. The V gene's germline CDR1 is SGHRS and CDR2 YFSETQ. The ends lost 7 bases at V and 3 bases at J; junction bases unmatched: 12. The CDR3 sequence is 15 residues long.

This clone was picked up a small number of times. J is TRBJ1-1 and V is TRBV7-3; weak D call: TRBD1 (5 bases). V gave up 2 bases and J gave up 0 bases, with 10 bases separating them. Germline-derived CDR1 and CDR2 are SGHTA and FQGTGA. The CDR3 spans 15 residues. This chain's CDR3 is CASSLGPGMNTEAFF. The CDR3 bases are TGTGCCAGCAGCTTAGGTCCAGGGATGAACACTGAAGCTTTCTTT.

The gene calls are TRBV6-6 and TRBJ2-4, with no clear D. CDR1 MNHNY and CDR2 SVGAGI come from the germline V gene (reference sequence). V was shortened by 7 bases and J by 3 bases, with 7 bases between the two germline ends. This CDR3 is built from 12 residues. The CDR3 DNA reads TGTGCCAGCAATCGGAGCAAAAACATTCAGTACTTC. Its translation: CASNRSKNIQYF.

With respect to this clone: Other DNA sequences in this sample translate to the same CDR3. The V call is TRBV20-1, the J call TRBJ2-1, with D possibly TRBD1 on 6 matching bases. The length of the CDR3 is 15 residues. V was shortened by 3 bases and J by 3 bases, with 15 bases between the two germline ends. The germline gives CDR1 DFQATT, CDR2 SNEGSKA (reference sequence). The CDR3 sequence: CSASLGASSYNEQFF. As DNA, the CDR3 is TGCAGTGCTAGTTTGGGGGCTAGCAGCTACAATGAGCAGTTCTTC.

This rearrangement joins TRBV7-2 to TRBJ1-2; D remains unclear. The CDR3 is 12 amino acids. V lost 5 bases and J lost 0, with 4 bases in between. Germline assignment: CDR1 SGHTA and CDR2 FQGNSA. CDR3 amino acids: CASSPSNYGYTF. CDR3 nucleotide sequence: TGTGCCAGCAGCCCGTCTAACTATGGCTACACCTTC. The full variable domain, rest sourced from reference TRBV7-2 and TRBJ1-2, is GAGVSQSPSNKVTEKGKDVELRCDPISGHTALYWYRQSLGQGLEFLIYFQGNSAPDKSGLPSDRFSAERTGGSVSTLTIQRTQQEDSAVYLCASSPSNYGYTFGSGTRLTVV.

The gene calls are TRBV15 and TRBJ2-7; D may be TRBD2 (5 bases). The V end was cut by 1 base, the J end by 2 bases, with 18 bases between. CDR3 length: 17 residues. Per the germline V gene, CDR1 is LNHNV and CDR2 is YYDKDF (reference sequence). CDR3 sequence (DNA): TGTGCCACCAGCAGAGGGGCTAGAGGGCGAGAGACCTACGAGCAGTACTTC. This codes for CATSRGARGRETYEQYF.

The chain has TRBV27 and TRBJ2-7; D may correspond to TRBD1 or TRBD2 (5 bases each). The CDR3 is 14 residues long. V was shortened by 1 base and J by 7 bases, with 14 bases between the two germline ends. Germline assignment: CDR1 MNHEY and CDR2 SMNVEV (reference sequence). The chain's CDR3 is CASSLLGTAVEQYF. The CDR3, as DNA: TGTGCCAGCAGTTTATTAGGGACCGCGGTGGAGCAGTACTTC.

The chain employs TRBV19 and TRBJ2-3; D may match TRBD1 or TRBD2 (5 bases each). CDR3 length equals 15 residues. The germline V gene encodes CDR1 LNHDA and CDR2 SQIVND (reference sequence). The V end was cut by 1 base, the J end by 2 bases, with 10 bases between. In DNA form, the CDR3 reads TGTGCCAGTAGTATAGGGATCGGGGCCACAGATACGCAGTATTTT. Its protein product is CASSIGIGATDTQYF.

The chain is built from TRBV18 and TRBJ2-7, with D tentatively TRBD1 (6 bases). Germline CDR1 is KGHSH and CDR2 is LQKENI. Trimming took 4 bases from V and 0 from J, leaving 13 bases between them. This CDR3 contains 15 residues. The CDR3 DNA follows: TGTGCCAGCTCACTGGGGACATCAGTCTCCTACGAGCAGTACTTC. Translating it yields CASSLGTSVSYEQYF.

This clone was counted once. J is TRBJ2-1 and V is TRBV30; tentatively, D is TRBD1 (6 bases). This CDR3 has 13 amino acids. Germline V gene sequence: CDR1 GTSNPN, CDR2 SVGIG (reference sequence). V gave up 2 bases and J gave up 6 bases, with 11 bases separating them. In DNA, the CDR3 is TGTGCCTGGAGTCGGGACAATGGCAATGAGCAGTTCTTC. Protein sequence: CAWSRDNGNEQFF.

The CDR3 nucleotides are TGTGCCAGCAGCCCCCGCGGTGAGGCTGAAGCTTTCTTT. Translating gives CASSPRGEAEAFF. The V call is TRBV7-3, the J call TRBJ1-1; D is ambiguous. The CDR3 loop spans 13 amino acids. Germline CDR1 and CDR2: SGHTA and FQGTGA. Trimming pared 5 bases from V and 6 bases from J, leaving 13 bases between.

With regard to this clone: The sample carries other DNA sequences with the same CDR3. The chain couples TRBV28 to TRBJ2-3, with D tentatively TRBD2 (5 bases). With 6 bases removed from V and 6 bases from J, the gap between germline ends came to 10 bases. The CDR3 runs 12 residues. CDR1 is MDHEN, CDR2 SYDVKM, per germline. The CDR3 DNA reads as TGTGCCAGCAGCTCTACTAGGGATACGCAGTATTTT. This sequence encodes CASSSTRDTQYF. The whole variable domain, remainder taken from reference TRBV28 and TRBJ2-3, is DVKVTQSSRYLVKRTGEKVFLECVQDMDHENMFWYRQDPGLGLRLIYFSYDVKMKEKGDIPEGYSVSREKKERFSLILESASTNQTSMYLCASSSTRDTQYFGPGTRLTVL.

The rearrangement uses TRBV28 and TRBJ1-5; D gene unclear. CDR3 length: 12 residues. Trimming left V 5 bases short and J 8 bases short, with 10 bases between. The germline gives CDR1 MDHEN, CDR2 SYDVKM. This chain's CDR3 is CASSPTLEPQHF. CDR3 in DNA: TGTGCCAGCAGTCCGACGCTGGAGCCCCAGCATTTT.

This chain connects TRBV12-3 or TRBV12-4 to TRBJ1-1; unclear D gene. The CDR3 consists of 12 residues. The V and J ends lost 9 bases and 4 bases respectively, with 12 bases between them. CDR3 residues: CASYGLPTEAFF. The CDR3 DNA follows: TGTGCCAGTTATGGCCTCCCCACTGAAGCTTTCTTT.

This chain links TRBV5-1 with TRBJ2-7, with D unresolved. The CDR3 sequence is 13 residues long. Per germline, CDR1 SGHRS and CDR2 YFSETQ. V lost 1 base and J 3 bases, leaving 8 bases between the germline ends. The chain's CDR3 is CASSLLGNYEQYF. The DNA of the CDR3 is TGCGCCAGCAGCTTGCTGGGGAACTACGAGCAGTACTTC.

This clone came up once. V is TRBV28 and J is TRBJ2-7, with a possible D match to TRBD2 (5 bases). Germline CDR1 is MDHEN and CDR2 is SYDVKM. Trimming took 0 bases from V and 2 from J, leaving 14 bases between them. This CDR3 contains 16 residues. CDR3 sequence (DNA): TGTGCCAGCAGTTTATGGATCCGGACTGAAACCTACGAGCAGTACTTC. Protein product: CASSLWIRTETYEQYF.